Given below is one TCR beta chain in context. This clone was observed a single time. Its target antigen remains unknown. There are no base qualities to consult, and no much larger clone falls within one base. Repertoires were sampled repeatedly over the course of chemoradiotherapy so that clonal expansion in the tumor microenvironment could be followed. This sample is part of a study of chemoradiotherapy in HPV16-positive cancers (dated by TCRdb to the early 2020s). Regarding the study in general: Candidate HPV-specific T-cell clones and common TCR motifs were defined through functional T-cell assays on cells from a couple of HPV16-positive patients. Whether T-cell immunity against the HPV oncoproteins E6 and E7 changes during chemoradiotherapy and whether survival is affected by this immunity were examined in the study. TCR repertoires from over 75 patients with HPV-related cancers were then used to track the candidate HPV-specific TCRs and motifs. Summary of the overall study and its limitations: Improved recurrence-free survival in HPV16-positive patients was associated with expansion of HPV-responsive T cells during chemoradiotherapy. The functional definition of HPV-specific T cells was derived from only two HPV16-positive patients, and the survival association was reported for HPV16-positive patients. Expansion of candidate HPV-specific clones and E7-related TCR motifs was observed in the tumor microenvironment during treatment, whereas no such expansion was observed for non-HPV-specific T cells.

Library preparation employed the immunoSEQ multiplex PCR assay. TCRdb's version of the immuneACCESS table is confined to in-frame rearrangements and falls short of the full clone set. An unresolved V gene accounts for under half of the shortfall where checked; the remainder is of unknown origin. The sample contains under 15,000 clones, about four fifths of them found a single time. In total, the top ten clones hold 1.1% of the sample. From a lookup of the germline V gene, CDR1 and CDR2 are SGDLS and YYNGEE. The CDR3, from cysteine to phenylalanine, totals 14 residues. CDR3 DNA only is kept here, 42 bases in frame from base 1. V lost 0 bases and J lost 5 bases; the stretch between them is 9 bases long.

The V and J genes are TRBV9 and TRBJ1-5, with no confident D gene call. This clonotype originated in a human donor with HPV-associated anogenital cancer. The sample was collected from a patient who underwent chemoradiotherapy. The nucleotide sequence is given as TGTGCCAGCAGCGTAGGACAACAATATCAGCCCCAGCATTTT. Its translation is CASSVGQQYQPQHF.